The clone carrying this T cell receptor (beta chain) was observed a few times. Its antigen remains unknown. This sample is drawn from a study of identical twins. General study points: The same donors were not followed; conclusions instead depended on cross-sectional statistical analysis. Models predicted less out-of-frame TCR alpha sharing in monozygotic twins than was found.

Trimming stripped 3 bases from V and 4 bases from J, with 8 bases between. This CDR3 has 12 residues. Germline lookup yields CDR1 DFQATT and CDR2 SNEGSKA (reference sequence). From the 5' RACE reads, TCRdb called clonotypes with MiXCR, one entry per CDR3 protein. The sample holds more than 1.5 million distinct CDR3 sequences, around 29% seen once. Only healthy Caucasians were enrolled as donors. The receptor was derived from a newborn girl in good health. The specimen was cord blood. The chain is built from TRBV20-1 and TRBJ2-3, with a weak D call TRBD2 (5 bases). CDR3 nucleotide sequence: TGCAGTGCTAGCGGGAACCCAGATACGCAGTATTTT. This codes for CSASGNPDTQYF.